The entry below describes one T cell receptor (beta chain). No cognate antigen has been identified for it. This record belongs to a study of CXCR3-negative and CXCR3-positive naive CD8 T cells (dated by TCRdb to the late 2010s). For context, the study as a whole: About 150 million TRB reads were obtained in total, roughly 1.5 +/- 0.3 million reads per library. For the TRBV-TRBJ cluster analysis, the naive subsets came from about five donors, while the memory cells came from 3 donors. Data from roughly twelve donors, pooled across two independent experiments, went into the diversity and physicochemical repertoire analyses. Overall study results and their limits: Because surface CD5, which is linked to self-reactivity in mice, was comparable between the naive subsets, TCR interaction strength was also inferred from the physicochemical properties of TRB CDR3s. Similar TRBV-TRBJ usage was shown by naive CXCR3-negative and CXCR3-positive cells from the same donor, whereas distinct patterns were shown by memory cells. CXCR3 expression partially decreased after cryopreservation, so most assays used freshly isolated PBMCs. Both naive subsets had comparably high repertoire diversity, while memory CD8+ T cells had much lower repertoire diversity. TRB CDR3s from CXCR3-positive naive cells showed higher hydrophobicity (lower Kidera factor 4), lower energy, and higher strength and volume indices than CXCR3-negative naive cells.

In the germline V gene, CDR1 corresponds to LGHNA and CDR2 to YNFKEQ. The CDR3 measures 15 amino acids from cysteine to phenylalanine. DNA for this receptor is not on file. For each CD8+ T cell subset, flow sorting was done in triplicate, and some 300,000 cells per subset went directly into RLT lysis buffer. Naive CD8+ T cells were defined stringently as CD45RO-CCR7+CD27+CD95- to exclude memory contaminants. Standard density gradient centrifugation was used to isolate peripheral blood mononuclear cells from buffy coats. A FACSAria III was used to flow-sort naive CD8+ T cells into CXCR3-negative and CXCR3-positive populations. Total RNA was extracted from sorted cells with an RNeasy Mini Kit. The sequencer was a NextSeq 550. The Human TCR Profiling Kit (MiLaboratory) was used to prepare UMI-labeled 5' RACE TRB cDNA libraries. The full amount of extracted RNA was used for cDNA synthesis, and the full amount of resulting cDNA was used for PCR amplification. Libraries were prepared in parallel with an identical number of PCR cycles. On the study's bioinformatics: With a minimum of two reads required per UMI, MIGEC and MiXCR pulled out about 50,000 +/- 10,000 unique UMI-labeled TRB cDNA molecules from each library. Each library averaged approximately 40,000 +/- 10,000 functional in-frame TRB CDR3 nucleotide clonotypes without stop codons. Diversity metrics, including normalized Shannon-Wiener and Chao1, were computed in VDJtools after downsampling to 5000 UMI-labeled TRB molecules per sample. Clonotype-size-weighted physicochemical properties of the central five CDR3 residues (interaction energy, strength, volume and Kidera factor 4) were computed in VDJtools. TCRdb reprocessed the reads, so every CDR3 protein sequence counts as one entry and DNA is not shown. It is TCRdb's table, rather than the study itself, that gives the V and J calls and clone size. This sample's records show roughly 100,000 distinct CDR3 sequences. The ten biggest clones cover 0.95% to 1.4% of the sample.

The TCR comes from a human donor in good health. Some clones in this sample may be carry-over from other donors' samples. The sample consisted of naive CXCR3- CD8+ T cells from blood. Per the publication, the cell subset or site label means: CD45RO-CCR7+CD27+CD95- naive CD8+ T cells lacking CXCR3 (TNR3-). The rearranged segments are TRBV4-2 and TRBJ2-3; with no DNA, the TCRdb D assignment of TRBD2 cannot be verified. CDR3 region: CASSQERGGPDTQYF.